This T cell receptor beta chain is from a study of T cell repertoires in cytomegalovirus infection. V was clipped by 6 bases and J by 2 bases, with 11 bases between them. In germline, CDR1 is MDHEN, CDR2 SYDVKM. The CDR3 length is 14 residues. A single record per CDR3 protein comes from TCRdb applying MiXCR to the reads. This table has 830,000 or so distinct CDR3 sequences, 30% to 35% appearing once. There are a few counts of this clonotype. What it binds is not known. The clonotype originates from a human donor in good health (CMV status not recorded). Some clones in this sample may be carry-over from other donors' samples. This specimen was cultured CD8+ T cells from PBMCs, taken from culture after CMV antigen stimulation. This chain connects TRBV28 to TRBJ1-5; D ambiguous. The CDR3 sequence is CASSPGFRNQPQHF. CDR3 coding DNA: TGTGCCAGCAGCCCGGGGTTTCGCAATCAGCCCCAGCATTTT.